The T cell receptor (beta chain) described here comes from a study of cytomegalovirus exposure and HLA in healthy donors (TCRdb year 2017). With respect to the entire study: An earlier analysis of some 550 of the donors reported 250 to 350 Gb of sequence data and more than 90 million unique TCR beta sequences from about 200 million T cells. About 310 gigabases of sequencing data and approximately 84 million unique TCR sequences were included in an early release covering about 700 HLA-typed donors. Of the roughly 400 genotyped donors, less than 90% were placed in the genetic ancestry cluster associated with self-reported Caucasian donors. The study aimed to test whether cataloging public T cell receptors could reveal signatures of past pathogen exposure. The study used immunosequencing to profile the T cell repertoires of 666 subjects and linked those repertoires to cytomegalovirus serostatus. Besides the first cohort of roughly 660 subjects, a separate validation cohort made up of about 120 different subjects was used. To predict cytomegalovirus infection status, the study combined high-throughput TCR immunosequencing, statistical association of individual TCRs with disease status, and machine learning. A later analysis re-examined previously published TCR beta repertoires from roughly 650 donors and added high-resolution HLA genotyping to investigate patterns of TCR occurrence. The later analysis used no new phenotypic data to find candidate immune exposures, relying instead on TCR beta sequences and their occurrence across donors. In an earlier analysis of 550 to 700 of the donors, high-throughput TCR beta sequencing was used to judge whether each TCR beta V gene segment behaved as functional or pseudogenic. Donor age, sex, ethnicity and CMV serostatus were collected together with the repertoire data. Genome-wide SNP genotypes for about three fifths of the roughly 700 donors were used in a later genetic analysis, which treated that subset as a discovery cohort. All discovery cohort repertoires had been generated on a single sequencing platform. HLA typing included class I and class II loci at four-digit resolution. Typing coverage differed by locus: A, B, C, DRB1 and DQB1 were typed in roughly 620-630 donors, DQA1 in roughly 500, DPA1 in 600 to 610, and DPB1 in 472. Several DR-DQ haplotypes were treated as single units for association and clustering because of strong linkage in the cohort. On average, around 240,000 unique TCR beta nucleotide sequences were sequenced per donor among 398 genotyped donors of the cohort, with approximately 18% of those sequences being non-productive. The investigation overall reported the following: A further reported finding was that TCR beta sequences accurately predicted the HLA-A and HLA-B alleles for most subjects in the first cohort. In a later analysis, the rate of TCR association differed among HLA loci, with DRB1 alleles having the most associated TCRs and HLA-C alleles having the fewest. According to a later analysis, most CMV-associated TCR beta chains appeared to be HLA-restricted, and the HLA associations seemed to be driven largely by CMV exposure. Linkage disequilibrium might explain the correlated functional status among segregating V segments, but an unknown experimental factor could not be excluded. Roughly uniform sequencing depth across donors was assumed in presence/absence analyses, although this assumption may not hold. It was suggested by the authors that the approach could potentially be generalized to other disease states and immunological phenotypes. Compared with the roughly 670-donor mean, donors in an Asian-associated ancestry cluster had fewer N-insertions in productive TCRs, according to a later genetic analysis. Specific HLA alleles were associated with roughly 17,000 TCR beta sequences at a false discovery rate of 0.05 in a later analysis. Across donors, most TCR sequences were observed very rarely, whereas some public TCRs were present in many individuals. The cohort was sequenced for TCR beta chains only, and without alpha or paired-chain data the features that could be detected were limited. Because HLA typing was unavailable for some donors at each locus, only the typed subset was used in association tests. The earlier analysis of 587 of the donors excluded roughly 17 rarely observed V segments, including chromosome 9 orphons, because counts were too low. In both the original and validation cohorts, the classifier was reported to diagnose cytomegalovirus status with high specificity and sensitivity. In an earlier analysis of about 540 of the donors, most TCR beta V segments were observed in productive rearrangements about 90% or about 30% of the time, broadly matching IMGT annotations. The only immune exposure information available for the cohort was CMV serostatus. Three of the identified cytomegalovirus-associated TCR beta chains were confirmed in vitro to be specific for cytomegalovirus antigens. Assigning TCR associations to individual alleles was difficult when HLA alleles, especially DR and DQ, strongly co-occurred. In a later analysis, HLA-associated TCR beta chains showed more clonal expansion and lower generation probabilities than non-associated chains that were equally common. A later genetic analysis associated a missense DCLRE1C variant with V-gene and J-gene trimming of TCR beta chains, and an independent cohort replicated the association. A group of highly shared sequence variants was considered likely to be a technical artifact of the sequencing pipeline. A total of 150 to 200 TCR beta chains were listed by the study as associated with cytomegalovirus. Several of the top co-occurrence clusters appeared to be linked to parvovirus B19, influenza, CMV and Epstein-Barr virus, according to a later analysis. Some IMGT-functional V segments, including TRBV6-2 and TRBV6-3, could not be told apart with the 87-base-pair reads, so those segments were excluded.

In regard to this clone: The specificity of this receptor is unknown. Base qualities are missing; no much larger clone stands one base away.

CDR1 is given as SGHTA and CDR2 as FQGNSA, both from the germline V gene. Compared with germline, V lacks 5 bases and J lacks 6 bases; bases without a gene match: 5. The CDR3 goes from the cysteine to the phenylalanine over 13 residues. The CDR3 DNA has 39 bases and is translated from base 1. Library preparation was by the immunoSEQ multiplex PCR assay. The multiplex PCR relied on a mix of 60 forward primers for TCR Vbeta segments and 13 reverse primers for TCR Jbeta segments. Amplification of the CDR3 region of rearranged TCR beta genes was performed with a multiplex PCR assay on genomic DNA. On the Illumina HiSeq System, the amplified TCR beta libraries were sequenced as 87-base-pair reads. For the original study's pipeline: A later analysis tallied around 82 million unique TCR beta chains across the 660 or so repertoires, and around 9.9 million of those chains were shared by two or more donors. A nearest-neighbor algorithm error-corrected the raw reads and collapsed the reads into unique sequences, merging closely related sequences to remove PCR and sequencing errors. To assign V, D and J gene segments, CDR3 sequences were aligned to IMGT reference sequences. For a sequence to be retained, a match of at least six nucleotides to both a V gene segment and a J gene segment was required. Rearrangements were classified as productive when the CDR3 lacked stop codons and remained in frame with V and J, and all other rearrangements were classified as non-productive. Following IMGT convention, CDR3 was defined as the stretch from the second conserved V-encoded cysteine to the conserved J-encoded phenylalanine. In an earlier analysis of just under 600 of the donors, sequences lacking an unambiguous match to a single V gene segment were excluded. An earlier analysis of some 610 of the donors called V segments functional above 56.7% productive rearrangements and segregating when the between-donor standard deviation exceeded 5%. A statistical classification framework was built for diagnosing cytomegalovirus status from the catalog of TCR beta chain sequences. A later analysis assigned V and J genes by comparing TCR nucleotide sequences with IMGT/GENE-DB human TR gene sequences. The TCRdist pipeline was used in a later analysis to assign CDR3 sequences and most-parsimonious VDJ recombination scenarios. In a later analysis, every TCR beta chain was defined by the combination of its CDR3 amino acid sequence and its V-gene family, and reads without a unique V-gene family were dropped. A later analysis removed nearly 600 highly shared, low-generation-probability nucleotide sequences to deal with suspected cross-contamination and a sequencing artifact. In a later analysis, a clonal expansion index for each public chain was calculated from normalized within-repertoire ranks of inferred template counts. In a later analysis, generation probabilities were computed with a VDJ recombination model fitted to out-of-frame rearrangements, and the resulting probabilities were checked against IGoR. In a later analysis, TCR-TCR, TCR-HLA and TCR-CMV co-occurrence was scored with hypergeometric tests, and a repertoire-size bias correction was applied to TCR pairs. A later analysis estimated false discovery rates by permuting HLA or CMV assignments 20 times. In a later analysis, co-occurring TCRs were grouped using DBSCAN, and TCRdist sequence similarity was added for clustering within HLA-allele-positive subsets. Repertoires with fewer than 30,000 or more than 120,000 public chains were left out of co-occurrence clustering, as were about 5 repertoires with anomalous nucleotide sharing. Not all clones reach the TCRdb copy of this immuneACCESS table, which keeps in-frame sequences only. Checked studies attribute under half of the gap to unresolved V genes and leave the rest unexplained. V and J calls and clone size follow that table, whereas D and trimming were derived from the DNA. The sample table shows about 130,000 clones, and around 74% are seen once. 5.8% of the sample is held by the ten biggest clonotypes.

The cohort comprised approximately 700 healthy bone marrow donors. Cohort members were all nominally healthy when sampled, although unrecorded immune exposures were likely present. The donor tested CMV seropositive and was one of the 289 seropositive cohort members. Each donor provided a peripheral blood sample, and peripheral blood mononuclear cells were used for TCR beta sequencing. Genomic DNA extraction from the blood cell samples was performed with the Qiagen DNeasy Blood Extraction Kit. The receptor was isolated from a woman aged 50 to 60 in good health and CMV-seropositive. Sequencing was carried out using PBMCs. This receptor chain uses TRBV7-2 and TRBJ1-2; TRBD1 fits 8 bases in the junction. In nucleotide form, the sequence is TGTGCCAGCAGCCCCGAGACAGGGGATGGCTACACCTTC. This sequence encodes CASSPETGDGYTF.